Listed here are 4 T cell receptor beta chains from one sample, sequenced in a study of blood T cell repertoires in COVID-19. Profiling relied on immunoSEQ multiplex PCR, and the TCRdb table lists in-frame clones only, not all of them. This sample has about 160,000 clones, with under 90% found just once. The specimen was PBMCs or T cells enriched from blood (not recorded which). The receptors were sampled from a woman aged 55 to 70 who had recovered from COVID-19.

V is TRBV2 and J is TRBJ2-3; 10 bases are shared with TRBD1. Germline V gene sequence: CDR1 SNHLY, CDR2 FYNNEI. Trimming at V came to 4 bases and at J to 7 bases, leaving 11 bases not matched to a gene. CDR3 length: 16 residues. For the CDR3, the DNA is TGTGCCAGCAGTGGACCCGGGACAGGGGATGCTAATACGCAGTATTTT. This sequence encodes CASSGPGTGDANTQYF.

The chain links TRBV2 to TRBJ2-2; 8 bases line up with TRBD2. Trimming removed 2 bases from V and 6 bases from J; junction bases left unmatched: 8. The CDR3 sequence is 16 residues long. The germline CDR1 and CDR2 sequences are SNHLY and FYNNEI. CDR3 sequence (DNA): TGTGCCAGCAGTGAAATCGGGGGGGCCGCGGCCGGGGAGCTGTTTTTT. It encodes CASSEIGGAAAGELFF.

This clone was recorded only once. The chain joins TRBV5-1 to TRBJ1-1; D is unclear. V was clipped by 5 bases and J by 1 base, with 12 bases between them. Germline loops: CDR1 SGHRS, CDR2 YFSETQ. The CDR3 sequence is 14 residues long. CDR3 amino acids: CASRFREGNTEAFF. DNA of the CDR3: TGCGCCAGCAGGTTCCGGGAGGGGAACACTGAAGCTTTCTTT.

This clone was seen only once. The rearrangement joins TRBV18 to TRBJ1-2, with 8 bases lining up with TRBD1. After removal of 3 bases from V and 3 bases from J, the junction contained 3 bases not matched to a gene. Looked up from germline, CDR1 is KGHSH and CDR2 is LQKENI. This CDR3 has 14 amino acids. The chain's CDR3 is CASSPTGQDYGYTF. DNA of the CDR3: TGTGCCAGCTCACCGACGGGACAGGACTATGGCTACACCTTC.